This TCR beta chain was captured by sequencing in a study of CD8+ T cells in alopecia areata. For this clone: Its specificity is not known. Additional DNA sequences in this sample encode the identical CDR3.

Stated treatment: oral pan-JAK inhibitor, 5-10 mg twice daily. The authors extracted RNA and reverse transcribed it into cDNA as the sequencing template. The assay was immunoSEQ multiplex PCR, and TCRdb's table has in-frame clones only and misses some. Of about 180,000 clones listed, about 54% are singletons. Study-wide points: TCRs were shared less clearly across patients than in mice, possibly for HLA-related reasons. Persistence of many expanded lesional clones was seen in scalp and blood during tofacitinib. Tofacitinib delivered significant drops in scalp clonality and in expanded CD8+ clones among the top 100.

The germline CDR1 and CDR2 sequences are MNHNS and SASEGT. V was shortened by 6 bases and J by 3 bases, with 11 bases between the two germline ends. The CDR3 consists of 13 residues. This TCR was sampled from a human donor with alopecia areata. The genes are TRBV6-1 and TRBJ1-2; D unclear. The material sequenced was CD4+ T cells sorted from blood, taken at approximately week 56, from a patient treated with tofacitinib. DNA for the CDR3: TGTGCCAGCAGCGACGGGCGATACTATGGCTACACCTTC. Translated, it gives CASSDGRYYGYTF.